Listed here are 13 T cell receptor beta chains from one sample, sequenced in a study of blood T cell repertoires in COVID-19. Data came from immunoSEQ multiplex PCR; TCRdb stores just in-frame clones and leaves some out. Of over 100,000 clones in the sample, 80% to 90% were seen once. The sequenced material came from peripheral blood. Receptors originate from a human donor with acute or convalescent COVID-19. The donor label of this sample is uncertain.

Here the CDR3 reads CASSLSVYGYTF. Here the CDR3 DNA reads TGTGCCAGCAGTTTATCGGTCTATGGCTACACCTTC. The chain recombines TRBV28 with TRBJ1-2; D remains ambiguous. V was trimmed by 1 base and J by 4 bases, leaving 4 bases between them. This CDR3 is 12 amino acids long. Germline V gene sequence: CDR1 MDHEN, CDR2 SYDVKM.

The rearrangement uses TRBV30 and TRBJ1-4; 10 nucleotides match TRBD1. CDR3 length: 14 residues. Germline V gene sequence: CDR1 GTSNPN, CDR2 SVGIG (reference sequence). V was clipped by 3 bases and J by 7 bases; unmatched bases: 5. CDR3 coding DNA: TGTGCCTGGAGCGCCGGGACAGGGGTTGAAAAACTGTTTTTT. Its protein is CAWSAGTGVEKLFF.

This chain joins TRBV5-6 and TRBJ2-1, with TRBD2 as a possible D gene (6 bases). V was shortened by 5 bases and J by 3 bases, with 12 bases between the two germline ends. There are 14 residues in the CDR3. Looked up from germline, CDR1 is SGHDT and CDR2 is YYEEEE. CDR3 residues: CASRVRGNYNEQFF. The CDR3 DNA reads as TGTGCCAGCAGAGTTCGCGGGAACTACAATGAGCAGTTCTTC.

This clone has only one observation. CDR3 sequence (DNA): TGTGCCAGCAGCCCCCTGCGGGGGGGGCTCCGCAATGAGCAGTTCTTC. Translated, it gives CASSPLRGGLRNEQFF. The chain links TRBV7-9 to TRBJ2-1; 9 bases line up with TRBD2. Germline V gene sequence: CDR1 SEHNR, CDR2 FQNEAQ (reference sequence). The CDR3 runs 16 residues. J lost 6 bases, V lost 5 bases, and 11 bases had no gene match.

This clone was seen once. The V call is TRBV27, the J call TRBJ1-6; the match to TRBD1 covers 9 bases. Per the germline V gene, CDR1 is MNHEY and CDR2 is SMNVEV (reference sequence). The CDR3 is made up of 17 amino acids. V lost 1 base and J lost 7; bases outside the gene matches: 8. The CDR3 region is CASSLYTPGQGNSPLHF. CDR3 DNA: TGTGCCAGCAGTTTATACACCCCGGGACAGGGAAATTCACCCCTCCACTTT.

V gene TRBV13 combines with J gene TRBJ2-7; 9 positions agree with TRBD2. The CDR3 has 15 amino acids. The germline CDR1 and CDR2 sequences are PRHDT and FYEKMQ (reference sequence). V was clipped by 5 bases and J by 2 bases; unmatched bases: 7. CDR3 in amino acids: CASSTGLAQPYEQYF. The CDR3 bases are TGTGCCAGCAGCACGGGACTAGCCCAGCCCTACGAGCAGTACTTC.

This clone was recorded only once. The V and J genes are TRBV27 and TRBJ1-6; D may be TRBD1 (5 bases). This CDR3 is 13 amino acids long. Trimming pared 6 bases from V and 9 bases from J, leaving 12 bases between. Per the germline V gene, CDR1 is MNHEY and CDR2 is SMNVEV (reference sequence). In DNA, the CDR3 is TGTGCCAGCAGGGGGCAGGGTCGTTCACCCCTCCACTTT. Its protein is CASRGQGRSPLHF.

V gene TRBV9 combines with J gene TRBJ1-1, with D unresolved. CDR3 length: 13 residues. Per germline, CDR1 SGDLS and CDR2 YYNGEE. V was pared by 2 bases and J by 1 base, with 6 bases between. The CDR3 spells CASSVGTNTEAFF. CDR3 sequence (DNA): TGTGCCAGCAGCGTTGGCACGAACACTGAAGCTTTCTTT.

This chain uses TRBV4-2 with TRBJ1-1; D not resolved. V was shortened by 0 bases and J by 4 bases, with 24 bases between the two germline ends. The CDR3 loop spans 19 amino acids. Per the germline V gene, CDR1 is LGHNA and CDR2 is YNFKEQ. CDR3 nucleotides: TGTGCCAGCAGCCAAGATCCTCAGTGGCGAGGGCAATCGAGCACTGAAGCTTTCTTT. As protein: CASSQDPQWRGQSSTEAFF.

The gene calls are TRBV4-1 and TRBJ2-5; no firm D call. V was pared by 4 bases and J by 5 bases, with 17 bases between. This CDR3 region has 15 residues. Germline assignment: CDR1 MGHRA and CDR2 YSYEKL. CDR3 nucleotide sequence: TGCGCCAGCAGCCGATCCCCCCGCGGTGGGGAGACCCAGTACTTC. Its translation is CASSRSPRGGETQYF.

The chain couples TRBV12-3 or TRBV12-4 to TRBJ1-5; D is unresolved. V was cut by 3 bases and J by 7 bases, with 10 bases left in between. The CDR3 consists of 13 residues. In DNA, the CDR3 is TGTGCCAGCAGTTTTGTCCGTTCGCAGCCCCAGCATTTT. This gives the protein CASSFVRSQPQHF.

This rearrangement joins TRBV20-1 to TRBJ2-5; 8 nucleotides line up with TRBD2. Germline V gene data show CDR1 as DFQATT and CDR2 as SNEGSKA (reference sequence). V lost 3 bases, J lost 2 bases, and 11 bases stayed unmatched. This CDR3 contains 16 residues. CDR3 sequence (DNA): TGCAGTGCTAGTTCGCTGGTAGCGGGACGGCAAGAGACCCAGTACTTC. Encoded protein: CSASSLVAGRQETQYF.

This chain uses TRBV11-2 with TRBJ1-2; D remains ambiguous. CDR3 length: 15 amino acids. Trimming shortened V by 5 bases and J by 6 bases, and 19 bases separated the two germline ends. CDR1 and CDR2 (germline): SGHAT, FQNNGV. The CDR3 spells CASSALRHTVDGYTF. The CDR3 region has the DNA TGTGCCAGCAGCGCCTTAAGACACACCGTAGATGGCTACACCTTC.